Described below is a single T cell receptor beta chain sequence and its context. In the original workflow: Cell counts per sample came from amplifying reference gene primers. Assay: immunoSEQ multiplex PCR; the TCRdb copy retains only in-frame clones and omits some. The V and J calls and clone size come from that table; D and trimming were worked out from the DNA. The repertoire holds approximately 230,000 clones, with 70% to 90% as singletons. The data originate from a study of blood T cell repertoires in COVID-19. The wider study: From the United States, Italy and Spain came samples of acute and convalescent COVID-19. PBMCs, B-cell-depleted T cells, or T cells provided the cDNA or gDNA that made up the material.

The clonotype comes from a man between 18 and 35 years old with active or convalescent COVID-19. The sequencing input was peripheral blood.

CDR3 nucleotide sequence: TGTGCCAGCAGTTACCCTGGGACAGGTCACACTGAAGCTTTCTTT. Its protein product is CASSYPGTGHTEAFF. The gene calls are TRBV6-5 and TRBJ1-1; the match to TRBD1 covers 8 bases. The V and J ends lost 2 bases and 3 bases, in that order; junction bases with no gene match: 5. This CDR3 contains 15 residues. Germline V gives CDR1 MNHEY, CDR2 SVGAGI.